The 23 T cell receptor beta chains below come from one sample, sequenced in a study of Graves' ophthalmopathy and Graves' hyperthyroidism. Amplification from RNA transcripts yielded the TCR beta CDR3 regions. The first round was an RT-PCR with HTBI primers, and the second round was a multiplex PCR. Each CDR3 protein is one row after TCRdb ran MiXCR on the multiplex PCR reads. The table includes 560,000 or so distinct CDR3 sequences, less than 45% detected once. Material: peripheral blood or thyroid tissue (not recorded which). The source of these receptors is an adult man with Graves' hyperthyroidism.

This clonotype has a count of ten or more. The rearrangement uses TRBV6-1 and TRBJ2-2; 9 nucleotides line up with TRBD2. V was pared by 10 bases and J by 4 bases, with 10 bases of the junction left unmatched. The CDR3 length is 15 residues. The germline V gene encodes CDR1 MNHNS and CDR2 SASEGT. The CDR3 here is CATSEGLAFTGELFF. CDR3 DNA: TGTGCCACGTCAGAGGGACTAGCATTCACCGGGGAGCTGTTTTTT.

With regard to this clonotype: Relative to the germline gene, one junction end is altered; a read error may explain this. This chain links TRBV6-5 with TRBJ2-7; the D gene could be TRBD1 or TRBD2 (5 bases each). The J call may be in error: the DNA end matches TRBJ2-1 better. Germline V gene sequence: CDR1 MNHEY, CDR2 SVGAGI. This CDR3 is built from 14 residues. The CDR3 protein is CACSYSPGRDGQFF. The CDR3 nucleotides are TGTGCCTGCAGTTACTCTCCGGGGCGCGATGGGCAGTTCTTC.

This clonotype was recorded at least ten times. The chain links TRBV11-1 to TRBJ2-7, with D unclear. The germline gives CDR1 SGHAT, CDR2 FQDESV (reference sequence). V was pared by 2 bases and J by 3 bases, with 8 bases between. The CDR3 is made up of 13 amino acids. CDR3 sequence reads: CASSLIGVYEQYF. The CDR3 nucleotides are TGTGCCAGCAGCTTAATAGGTGTCTACGAGCAGTACTTC.

This clonotype has ten or more counts. The chain couples TRBV5-1 to TRBJ2-7, with TRBD1 identical over 9 bases. The CDR3 length is 14 residues. CDR1 SGHRS and CDR2 YFSETQ come from the germline V gene. Trimming cost V 1 base and J 6 bases; bases outside gene matches: 5. The CDR3 here is CASSLQGQGSEQYF. The CDR3 DNA is TGCGCCAGCAGCTTGCAGGGACAGGGTTCCGAGCAGTACTTC.

This clonotype appeared many times. The chain joins TRBV7-9 to TRBJ1-2, with 8 bases matching TRBD1. Germline V lookup: CDR1 SEHNR, CDR2 FQNEAQ (reference sequence). This CDR3 region has 14 residues. Losses at the gene ends were 6 bases for V and 4 bases for J; bases not matched to a gene: 7. The chain's CDR3 is CASREQGDGYGYTF. In DNA form, the CDR3 reads TGTGCCAGCAGGGAACAGGGGGATGGCTATGGCTACACCTTC.

The chain employs TRBV10-3 and TRBJ2-7; D possibly uses TRBD1 or TRBD2 (5 bases each). There are 15 residues in the CDR3. CDR1 ENHRY and CDR2 SYGVKD come from the germline V gene. V was trimmed by 2 bases and J by 3 bases, leaving 14 bases between them. The CDR3 is CAISEREGTFYEQYF. The CDR3 DNA is TGTGCCATCAGTGAGAGAGAGGGGACGTTCTACGAGCAGTACTTC.

This clonotype was picked up many times. The J gene is TRBJ2-7, the V gene TRBV5-6; 8 positions match TRBD1. Germline CDR1 is SGHDT and CDR2 is YYEEEE. V trimming: 0 bases; J trimming: 7 bases; junction bases outside the gene matches: 9. The CDR3 loop spans 15 amino acids. The CDR3 loop reads CASSLDGQGLGEQYF. The DNA of the CDR3 is TGTGCCAGCAGCTTGGACGGACAGGGCCTGGGGGAGCAGTACTTC.

V is TRBV4-1 and J is TRBJ2-3; D gene unclear. The CDR3 has 14 amino acids. The V gene's germline CDR1 is MGHRA and CDR2 YSYEKL. V lost 0 bases and J 8 bases, leaving 12 bases between the germline ends. The CDR3 reads CASSQERAYGTQYF. DNA of the CDR3: TGCGCCAGCAGCCAAGAAAGGGCCTACGGTACGCAGTATTTT.

Concerning this clonotype: The germline gene is not matched at one end of the junction; a read error may be the cause. This chain joins TRBV10-3 and TRBJ1-2, with 10 bases lining up with TRBD1. The CDR3 covers 14 residues. From germline, CDR1 is ENHRY and CDR2 SYGVKD. Written as DNA, the CDR3 is TGTGCCAGCAGTGACAGGGGGCGAGACTATGGCTACACCTTC. Translated: CASSDRGRDYGYTF.

The rearrangement links TRBV7-2 to TRBJ2-5, with 11 bases fitting TRBD2. The CDR3 totals 16 residues. The germline V gene has CDR1 SGHTA and CDR2 FQGNSA. V gave up 3 bases and J gave up 11 bases; unmatched junction bases: 14. CDR3 region: CASSLGTSGRGNEQYF. In DNA, the CDR3 is TGTGCCAGCAGCTTGGGAACTAGCGGGAGAGGGAATGAGCAGTACTTC.

The chain is built from TRBV7-9 and TRBJ2-7; TRBD1 agrees at 11 bases. V lost 3 bases to trimming and J lost 3 bases; unmatched junction nucleotides: 13. Germline V gives CDR1 SEHNR, CDR2 FQNEAQ (reference sequence). The CDR3 runs 18 residues. In DNA, the CDR3 is TGTGCCAGCAGCTTCCGGGACAGGGGGGACAGGGGGGACTACGAGCAGTACTTC. Encoded protein: CASSFRDRGDRGDYEQYF.

V gene TRBV28 combines with J gene TRBJ2-6; D is possibly TRBD2 (5 bases). Trimming shortened V by 7 bases and J by 0 bases, and 10 bases separated the two germline ends. The germline CDR1 and CDR2 sequences are MDHEN and SYDVKM. There are 15 residues in the CDR3. CDR3 protein: CASKGGRSGANVLTF. DNA for the CDR3: TGTGCCAGCAAAGGAGGTCGCTCTGGGGCCAACGTCCTGACTTTC. The entire variable domain, with the rest obtained from reference TRBV28 and TRBJ2-6, is as follows: DVKVTQSSRYLVKRTGEKVFLECVQDMDHENMFWYRQDPGLGLRLIYFSYDVKMKEKGDIPEGYSVSREKKERFSLILESASTNQTSMYLCASKGGRSGANVLTFGAGSRLTVL.

Ten or more counts support this clonotype. J is TRBJ1-2 and V is TRBV29-1; D is unclear. The germline V gene has CDR1 SQVTM and CDR2 ANQGSEA. V was pared by 3 bases and J by 8 bases, with 13 bases between. This CDR3 spans 12 amino acids. CDR3 sequence (DNA): TGCAGCGTTGATAAGGCGATAAGGGGCTACACCTTC. Translating gives CSVDKAIRGYTF.

J is TRBJ2-5 and V is TRBV15; TRBD2 agrees at 13 bases. The CDR3 spans 14 residues. V lost 4 bases, J lost 5 bases, and 1 base stayed unmatched. CDR1 and CDR2 from the germline V gene are LNHNV and YYDKDF (reference sequence). The CDR3 sequence: CATSKGLAGETQYF. CDR3 in DNA: TGTGCCACCAGCAAGGGACTAGCGGGGGAGACCCAGTACTTC. Filled out from reference TRBV15 and TRBJ2-5, the complete variable domain reads DAMVIQNPRYQVTQFGKPVTLSCSQTLNHNVMYWYQQKSSQAPKLLFHYYDKDFNNEADTPDNFQSRRPNTSFCFLDIRSPGLGDTAMYLCATSKGLAGETQYFGPGTRLLVL.

The gene calls are TRBV29-1 and TRBJ1-2; D perhaps matches TRBD1 (6 bases). The germline gives CDR1 SQVTM, CDR2 ANQGSEA. The CDR3 has 14 amino acids. Trimming shortened V by 8 bases and J by 4 bases, and 20 bases separated the two germline ends. The CDR3 DNA reads TGCAGCAGACCAGGACAGCTGAATGCCTATGGCTACACCTTC. It is translated as CSRPGQLNAYGYTF.

The genes are TRBV29-1 and TRBJ2-5, with TRBD2 matching over 13 bases. The CDR3 contains 16 residues. The V segment lost 8 bases and the J segment 1 base; nucleotides outside the gene matches: 10. Germline CDR1 is SQVTM and CDR2 is ANQGSEA. CDR3 residues: CSSPPGTSGAQETQYF. CDR3 nucleotide sequence: TGCAGCTCACCACCAGGGACTAGCGGGGCCCAAGAGACCCAGTACTTC.

The rearrangement joins TRBV5-1 to TRBJ2-2; 8 bases match TRBD1. CDR1 and CDR2 from the germline V gene are SGHRS and YFSETQ. The CDR3 consists of 15 residues. With 4 bases clipped from V and 1 base from J, the junction kept 3 bases outside the gene matches. The CDR3 DNA is TGCGCCAGCAGCCGGACAGGGAAGAACACCGGGGAGCTGTTTTTT. Its protein product is CASSRTGKNTGELFF.

The chain carries TRBV12-3 or TRBV12-4 and TRBJ2-7, with 7 bases identical to TRBD1. The CDR3 covers 19 residues. This CDR3 reads CASGLPNPGQSSAYYEQYF. Here the CDR3 DNA reads TGTGCTAGTGGTTTGCCCAATCCGGGACAGTCCTCCGCCTATTACGAGCAGTACTTC.

This clonotype was counted at least ten times. The chain employs TRBV2 and TRBJ2-2; no definite D call. There are 13 residues in the CDR3. Germline CDR1 SNHLY, CDR2 FYNNEI. The V end was cut by 4 bases, the J end by 7 bases, with 10 bases between. The CDR3 bases are TGTGCCAGCAGTGTGTGGCTTGACGGGGAGCTGTTTTTT. It specifies CASSVWLDGELFF.

This clonotype was counted many times. The chain is built from TRBV2 and TRBJ1-4, with a weak D call TRBD1 (6 bases). The length of the CDR3 is 15 residues. Per the germline V gene, CDR1 is SNHLY and CDR2 is FYNNEI. V lost 0 bases and J 4 bases, leaving 9 bases between the germline ends. The CDR3 sequence is CASSEARQVNEKLFF. In DNA form, the CDR3 reads TGTGCCAGCAGTGAAGCGCGACAGGTTAATGAAAAACTGTTTTTT.

There are a few counts of this clonotype. The chain is built from TRBV5-5 and TRBJ1-1; tentative D call: TRBD1 (5 bases). This CDR3 contains 16 residues. The V gene lost 4 bases and the J gene lost 0 bases, with 16 bases spanning the gap. The germline V gene encodes CDR1 SGHKS and CDR2 YYEKEE (reference sequence). CDR3 nucleotides: TGTGCCAGCAGCCGGCGATCGGGGCCGATGAACACTGAAGCTTTCTTT. Residues: CASSRRSGPMNTEAFF.

For this clonotype: With a much larger clone just one base away, this may be a read error. J is TRBJ1-2 and V is TRBV19; TRBD1 matches 8 bases. The CDR3 consists of 16 residues. CDR1 and CDR2 from the germline V gene are LNHDA and SQIVND (reference sequence). J lost 10 bases, V lost 0 bases, and 13 bases had no gene match. The CDR3 sequence is CASSIDLDWTGNPYTF. In DNA, the CDR3 is TGTGCCAGTAGTATAGATCTCGATTGGACAGGGAACCCCTACACCTTC.

This clonotype was picked up one time. The chain carries TRBV29-1 and TRBJ2-2, with D perhaps TRBD1 (5 bases). In germline, CDR1 is SQVTM, CDR2 ANQGSEA. This CDR3 contains 13 residues. The V and J ends lost 2 bases and 4 bases respectively, with 8 bases between them. The CDR3 DNA sequence: TGCAGCGTTGAATCAGGGATCACCGGGGAGCTGTTTTTT. Residues: CSVESGITGELFF.